This TCR beta chain was documented in a study of CD8+ T cells in alopecia areata. Study summary: In an open-label trial, patients got 5 to 10 mg tofacitinib twice daily. The study's findings and limits: Numerous clones, expanded in lesions, remained in scalp and blood during tofacitinib. Patients showed less clear TCR sequence sharing than mice, possibly partly because of HLA diversity. Among the top 100, expanded CD8+ clones, as well as scalp clonality, were significantly decreased by tofacitinib.

Of note for this clone: Antigen specificity is unknown.

Investigators isolated RNA and reverse transcribed it into cDNA to act as the sequencing template. Sequencing used immunoSEQ multiplex PCR; TCRdb keeps in-frame clones, though not all of them. The repertoire holds fewer than 250,000 clones, with approximately 38% as singletons. This sample's treatment: oral pan-JAK inhibitor, 5-10 mg twice daily. This CDR3 is 16 amino acids long. The V segment lost 4 bases and the J segment 1 base; nucleotides outside the gene matches: 9. Germline V gene data show CDR1 as SGHNT and CDR2 as YYREEE (reference sequence). This receptor was taken from a human donor with alopecia areata. This material consisted of CD4+ T cells sorted from blood, taken between weeks 30 and 35, from a patient treated with tofacitinib. J is TRBJ2-7 and V is TRBV5-4, with 9 bases fitting TRBD2. CDR3 DNA sequence: TGTGCCAGCAGCCCCGGACTAGCGAGACATTCCTACGAGCAGTACTTC. Its protein product is CASSPGLARHSYEQYF.